The clone carrying this T cell receptor (beta chain) was detected many times. The record originates from a study of chronic HIV infection and antiretroviral therapy. The CDR3 extends over 11 amino acids. Trimming removed 0 bases at V and 1 base at J, with 0 bases between. Germline V gene sequence: CDR1 DFQATT, CDR2 SNEGSKA (reference sequence). TCRdb independently ran MiXCR on the 5' RACE reads; one entry per CDR3 protein. The sample lists about 38,000 distinct CDR3 sequences, 8% to 10% seen once, with around 2.9% in the top ten. The V gene is TRBV20-1, the J gene TRBJ1-2; D unclear. Sequencing was carried out using peripheral blood. The TCR sequence derives from an adult who had HIV and had not received antiretroviral therapy, or was an uninfected healthy control (not recorded which). The CDR3 DNA reads as TGCAGTGCTAGAGATAACTATGGCTACACCTTC. The encoded protein is CSARDNYGYTF.